A selection of T cell receptor beta chains follows, all from one sample in a study of blood T cell repertoires in COVID-19. TCRdb's copy holds only in-frame clones and misses some; the assay was immunoSEQ multiplex PCR. The sample lists some 300,000 clones, just under 90% occurring once. What was sequenced was peripheral blood. The receptors come from a woman between 45 and 65 years old with COVID-19, enrolled during active disease. Both conserved end residues are part of each CDR3. D genes are given only for firm matches. Size tells how often a clone was seen (once, few, many) or the class of an expanded clone, and some rows leave it out.

size,J,V,D,length,CDR3,DNA
.,TRBJ2-5,TRBV3-1/TRBV3-2,.,15,CASSPQGRVKETQYF,TGTGCCAGCAGCCCCCAGGGCAGGGTCAAAGAGACCCAGTACTTC
.,TRBJ1-2,TRBV6-5,.,13,CAGSPRENYGYTF,TGTGCCGGGTCGCCGAGGGAAAACTATGGCTACACCTTC
once,TRBJ1-2,TRBV6-2/TRBV6-3,.,14,CASSYLPANYGYTF,TGTGCCAGCAGTTACTTACCAGCTAACTATGGCTACACCTTC
.,TRBJ2-4,TRBV18,.,13,CASSLLARDIQYF,TGTGCCAGCTCGTTATTAGCCAGGGACATTCAGTACTTC
.,TRBJ1-6,TRBV2,.,15,CASSPAARGNSPLHF,TGTGCCAGCAGTCCTGCTGCCAGGGGCAATTCACCCCTCCACTTT
.,TRBJ1-5,TRBV4-3,.,17,CASSQELDGGANQPQHF,TGCGCCAGCAGCCAAGAATTGGACGGGGGGGCCAATCAGCCCCAGCATTTT
.,TRBJ1-5,TRBV6-4,.,13,CASPVALPLPQHF,TGTGCCAGCCCTGTCGCGCTCCCATTACCCCAGCATTTT
few,TRBJ1-5,TRBV27,.,13,CASRNRVNQPQHF,TGTGCCAGCAGGAACAGGGTCAATCAGCCCCAGCATTTT
.,TRBJ2-2,TRBV9,TRBD1,15,CASSTRQGITGELFF,TGTGCCAGCAGCACGAGACAGGGTATCACCGGGGAGCTGTTTTTT
.,TRBJ2-2,TRBV19,TRBD1,16,CASSIYRDSNTGELFF,TGTGCCAGTAGTATTTACCGGGACAGTAACACCGGGGAGCTGTTTTTT
.,TRBJ1-1,TRBV30,TRBD1,15,CAWSAHRQGNTEAFF,TGTGCCTGGAGTGCCCACCGACAGGGGAACACTGAAGCTTTCTTT
.,TRBJ1-1,TRBV7-9,TRBD1,15,CASSSGQGSGTEAFF,TGTGCCAGCAGCTCGGGACAGGGTTCTGGCACTGAAGCTTTCTTT
.,TRBJ2-1,TRBV10-2,TRBD1,15,CASRETGGSYNEQFF,TGCGCCAGCAGAGAGACAGGGGGAAGCTACAATGAGCAGTTCTTC
.,TRBJ1-2,TRBV18,.,15,CASATAAGPGGGYTF,TGTGCCAGCGCTACCGCTGCGGGGCCCGGGGGTGGCTACACCTTC
.,TRBJ2-7,TRBV3-1/TRBV3-2,TRBD2,14,CASSRSGSTYEQYF,TGTGCCAGCAGCCGTAGCGGGAGTACGTACGAGCAGTACTTC
.,TRBJ2-1,TRBV6-5,TRBD2,14,CASSWGLAGSEQFF,TGTGCCAGCAGTTGGGGACTAGCGGGAAGTGAGCAGTTCTTC
.,TRBJ2-1,TRBV9,.,14,CASSPPGKHNEQFF,TGTGCCAGCAGCCCCCCCGGGAAGCACAATGAGCAGTTCTTC
.,TRBJ2-7,TRBV19,TRBD1,13,CASSVGTDYEQYF,TGTGCCAGTAGCGTCGGGACAGACTACGAGCAGTACTTC
.,TRBJ2-7,TRBV6-5,.,14,CASIEWRLHYEQYF,TGTGCCAGCATCGAGTGGAGATTACACTACGAGCAGTACTTC
.,TRBJ2-7,TRBV9,TRBD2,17,CASSVGIVAGGQYEQYF,TGTGCCAGCAGCGTAGGAATAGTAGCGGGAGGGCAGTACGAGCAGTACTTC
.,TRBJ1-2,TRBV5-1,.,14,CASSLPTSGDGYTF,TGCGCCAGCAGCTTGCCGACCTCCGGGGATGGCTACACCTTC
.,TRBJ2-1,TRBV19,.,14,CASSPGTFDSEQFF,TGTGCCAGTAGTCCGGGGACATTCGACAGTGAGCAGTTCTTC
.,TRBJ1-1,TRBV7-9,.,13,CASSQDTYTEAFF,TGTGCCAGCAGCCAGGACACCTACACTGAAGCTTTCTTT
few,TRBJ2-2,TRBV25-1,.,17,CASSRTGLLKNTGELFF,TGTGCCAGCTCCCGGACTGGCCTCCTAAAAAACACCGGGGAGCTGTTTTTT
.,TRBJ1-2,TRBV19,TRBD1,13,CASTPGQGYGYTF,TGTGCCAGTACCCCGGGACAGGGATATGGCTACACCTTC
.,TRBJ1-2,TRBV7-8,TRBD1,14,CASSPKGQGGGYTF,TGTGCCAGCAGCCCCAAGGGACAGGGTGGGGGCTACACCTTC
.,TRBJ1-1,TRBV4-1,TRBD1,17,CASSHRTGRIMNTEAFF,TGCGCCAGCAGCCACCGGACAGGCCGTATAATGAACACTGAAGCTTTCTTT
.,TRBJ2-7,TRBV27,TRBD1,15,CASGLPGTGAYEQYF,TGTGCCAGCGGATTGCCCGGGACAGGGGCCTACGAGCAGTACTTC
.,TRBJ1-1,TRBV7-9,.,14,CASSRIRGHTEAFF,TGTGCCAGCAGCCGCATCAGGGGTCACACTGAAGCTTTCTTT
few,TRBJ1-1,TRBV7-2,.,13,CASRGGVNTEAFF,TGTGCCAGCAGGGGCGGGGTGAACACTGAAGCTTTCTTT
once,TRBJ2-2,TRBV27,TRBD2,16,CASTSGRPLNTGELFF,TGTGCCAGCACTAGCGGGAGGCCTCTGAACACCGGGGAGCTGTTTTTT
once,TRBJ1-5,TRBV2,TRBD1,17,CASSEPYRGLGNQPQHF,TGTGCCAGCAGCGAACCTTACAGGGGGCTGGGCAATCAGCCCCAGCATTTT
.,TRBJ1-1,TRBV28,.,16,CASSFTGPRVNTEAFF,TGTGCCAGCAGTTTTACAGGGCCCAGGGTGAACACTGAAGCTTTCTTT
.,TRBJ2-7,TRBV18,.,13,CASSPELAYEQYF,TGTGCCAGCTCACCAGAACTAGCTTACGAGCAGTACTTC
.,TRBJ2-7,TRBV30,TRBD1,13,CASNRGLNYEQYF,TGTGCCTCGAACAGGGGGCTGAATTACGAGCAGTACTTC
once,TRBJ1-1,TRBV3-1/TRBV3-2,.,14,CASSQDWQNTEAFF,TGTGCCAGCAGCCAAGATTGGCAGAACACTGAAGCTTTCTTT
.,TRBJ1-4,TRBV15,.,14,CATSRDSGDEKLFF,TGTGCCACCAGCAGAGATTCGGGGGATGAAAAACTGTTTTTT
once,TRBJ2-7,TRBV4-1,.,14,CASSPSRTDYEQYF,TGCGCCAGCAGCCCATCGAGGACTGACTACGAGCAGTACTTC
.,TRBJ2-1,TRBV7-8,.,15,CASSLEANSYNEQFF,TGTGCCAGCAGCTTAGAAGCAAACTCCTACAATGAGCAGTTCTTC
.,TRBJ2-1,TRBV19,.,17,CASSIDSSHRRGSEQFF,TGTGCCAGTAGTATAGACTCTTCGCACAGGAGGGGATCTGAGCAGTTCTTC
.,TRBJ2-2,TRBV27,TRBD2,16,CASMSASGRAYGELFF,TGTGCCAGCATGTCGGCTAGCGGGAGGGCCTACGGGGAGCTGTTTTTT
.,TRBJ2-7,TRBV6-5,TRBD2,12,CASRKSSGEQYF,TGTGCCAGCAGGAAATCTAGCGGCGAGCAGTACTTC
.,TRBJ1-1,TRBV29-1,.,13,CSVDGQLNTEAFF,TGCAGCGTTGACGGACAATTGAACACTGAAGCTTTCTTT
.,TRBJ1-4,TRBV27,.,15,CASSLGPDRREKLFF,TGTGCCAGCAGTTTAGGCCCCGACAGGCGAGAAAAACTGTTTTTT
.,TRBJ2-5,TRBV7-2,.,13,CASSKGARETQYF,TGTGCCAGCAGCAAGGGAGCAAGAGAGACCCAGTACTTC
.,TRBJ1-2,TRBV30,.,15,CAWSVNVGGLYGYTF,TGTGCCTGGAGTGTTAATGTTGGGGGCCTCTATGGCTACACCTTC
.,TRBJ1-2,TRBV3-1/TRBV3-2,.,15,CASSPMAGITYGYTF,TGTGCCAGCAGCCCGATGGCCGGGATTACCTATGGCTACACCTTC
.,TRBJ2-2,TRBV5-6,TRBD2,15,CASSLAGIRTGELFF,TGTGCCAGCAGCCTAGCGGGAATAAGAACCGGGGAGCTGTTTTTT
.,TRBJ2-5,TRBV27,TRBD1,16,CASSWGAGTGQETQYF,TGTGCCAGCAGTTGGGGGGCCGGGACAGGCCAAGAGACCCAGTACTTC
.,TRBJ2-3,TRBV4-2,TRBD2,16,CASSQFSGGGTDTQYF,TGTGCCAGCAGCCAATTTAGCGGGGGGGGGACAGATACGCAGTATTTT
.,TRBJ1-1,TRBV29-1,.,11,CSVERGSEAFF,TGCAGCGTTGAGCGGGGGTCTGAAGCTTTCTTT
few,TRBJ1-5,TRBV5-4,.,14,CASSLAGYNQPQHF,TGTGCCAGCAGCTTGGCGGGTTACAATCAGCCCCAGCATTTT
.,TRBJ2-1,TRBV6-4,.,16,CASSDYRTRAQNEQFF,TGTGCCAGCAGTGACTATAGGACAAGAGCGCAAAATGAGCAGTTCTTC
.,TRBJ1-2,TRBV5-5,.,18,CASSLGLRAEGGSYGYTF,TGTGCCAGCAGCTTGGGTTTACGGGCCGAGGGGGGGTCCTATGGCTACACCTTC
.,TRBJ2-5,TRBV20-1,TRBD2,14,CSASIAGGVETQYF,TGCAGTGCTAGTATAGCGGGAGGGGTAGAGACCCAGTACTTC
.,TRBJ2-3,TRBV5-5,.,14,CASSLQPLTDTQYF,TGTGCCAGCAGCTTACAACCCCTCACAGATACGCAGTATTTT
.,TRBJ1-2,TRBV6-2/TRBV6-3,.,14,CASSYWWGFYGYTF,TGTGCCAGCAGTTACTGGTGGGGCTTCTATGGCTACACCTTC
.,TRBJ2-5,TRBV19,TRBD1,15,CATRPPGQGPSAQYF,TGTGCCACTCGACCCCCGGGACAGGGCCCGTCGGCCCAGTACTTC
.,TRBJ2-3,TRBV7-8,TRBD2,15,CASSTGLAGSSPQYF,TGTGCCAGCAGCACAGGACTAGCGGGAAGTTCGCCGCAGTATTTT